This passage covers 9 T cell receptor beta chains from one sample sequenced in a study of radiotherapy plus CTLA-4 blockade in lung cancer. TCRdb keeps only in-frame clones here, not all; method: immunoSEQ multiplex PCR. The table includes 81,000 or so clones, less than 85% detected once. Here the sequenced sample was peripheral blood, taken from a patient treated with radiotherapy plus ipilimumab. These receptor sequences come from a human donor with non-small cell lung cancer who had stable disease on radiotherapy plus ipilimumab.

This sequence joins TRBV19 and TRBJ1-5; unclear D gene. Trimming took 0 bases from V and 6 from J, leaving 12 bases between them. The germline V gene has CDR1 LNHDA and CDR2 SQIVND (reference sequence). This CDR3 has 15 residues. The CDR3 reads CASSIEGPRGQPQHF. The CDR3 bases are TGTGCCAGTAGTATAGAAGGGCCCCGGGGTCAGCCCCAGCATTTT.

The CDR3 here is CASSVDLPPDTQYF. As DNA, the CDR3 is TGTGCCAGCAGCGTCGACTTGCCGCCGGATACGCAGTATTTT. V is TRBV9 and J is TRBJ2-3, with D uncertain. CDR3 length: 14 residues. Germline CDR1 reads SGDLS; CDR2 reads YYNGEE. Trimming removed 2 bases from V and 6 bases from J, with 13 bases in between.

The chain is built from TRBV27 and TRBJ1-1; unclear D gene. The CDR3 is 13 amino acids. CDR1 and CDR2 (germline): MNHEY, SMNVEV (reference sequence). The V and J ends lost 6 bases and 1 base respectively, with 9 bases between them. CDR3 loop: CASRFRGNTEAFF. CDR3 sequence (DNA): TGTGCCAGCAGATTCAGAGGGAACACTGAAGCTTTCTTT.

The chain combines TRBV6-5 with TRBJ2-7; tentatively, D is TRBD1 (6 bases). This CDR3 comprises 12 residues. The germline V gene encodes CDR1 MNHEY and CDR2 SVGAGI. Trimming removed 2 bases from V and 6 bases from J, with 8 bases in between. CDR3 residues: CASSYRDTEQYF. The CDR3 nucleotides are TGTGCCAGCAGTTACCGGGACACCGAGCAGTACTTC.

The V gene is TRBV5-4, the J gene TRBJ1-1; 8 bases match TRBD1. The CDR3 loop spans 15 amino acids. Germline CDR1 SGHNT, CDR2 YYREEE (reference sequence). V shed 3 bases, J shed 7 bases, and the junction held 11 bases outside the gene matches. CDR3 coding DNA: TGTGCCAGCAGCTATCAGGGGGCGCGTCTTAATGAAGCTTTCTTT. This translates into CASSYQGARLNEAFF.

The table lists this clone with a count of one. This chain connects TRBV11-2 to TRBJ2-1; D uncertain. Trimming pared 0 bases from V and 4 bases from J, leaving 10 bases between. This CDR3 is 15 amino acids long. Per the germline V gene, CDR1 is SGHAT and CDR2 is FQNNGV. In DNA, the CDR3 is TGTGCCAGCAGCTTAGATCGAGTGGGATACAATGAGCAGTTCTTC. Its translation: CASSLDRVGYNEQFF.

The rearrangement joins TRBV6-5 to TRBJ1-2; D gene unclear. This CDR3 spans 13 amino acids. The germline V gene has CDR1 MNHEY and CDR2 SVGAGI. The V end was cut by 7 bases, the J end by 7 bases, with 16 bases between. CDR3 sequence reads: CASTGGPRAGYTF. The DNA for the CDR3 is TGTGCCAGCACTGGCGGGCCGCGCGCTGGCTACACCTTC.

This rearrangement joins TRBV2 to TRBJ2-3; 10 bases match TRBD1. There are 13 residues in the CDR3. The junction had 6 bases not matched to a gene; V was cut back by 6 bases and J by 9 bases. Looked up from germline, CDR1 is SNHLY and CDR2 is FYNNEI. CDR3 sequence (DNA): TGTGCCAGCAGGGGGGGACAGGGGATAACGCAGTATTTT. Translation: CASRGGQGITQYF.

This clone was detected only a few times. The chain has TRBV19 and TRBJ1-1; D is unclear. Germline V gene sequence: CDR1 LNHDA, CDR2 SQIVND (reference sequence). V was clipped by 9 bases and J by 0 bases, with 14 bases between them. CDR3 size: 14 residues. In nucleotides, the CDR3 is TGTGCCAGCAGATACAGAGAACTGAACACTGAAGCTTTCTTT. Its translation: CASRYRELNTEAFF.